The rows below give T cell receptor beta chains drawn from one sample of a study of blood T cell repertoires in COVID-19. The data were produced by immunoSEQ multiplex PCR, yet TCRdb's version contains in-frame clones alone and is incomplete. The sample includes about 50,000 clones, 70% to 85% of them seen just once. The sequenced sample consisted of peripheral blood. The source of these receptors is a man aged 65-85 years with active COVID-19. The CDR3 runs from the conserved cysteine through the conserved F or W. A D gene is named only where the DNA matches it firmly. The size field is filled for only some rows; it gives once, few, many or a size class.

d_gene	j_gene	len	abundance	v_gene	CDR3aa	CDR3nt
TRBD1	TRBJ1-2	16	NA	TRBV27	CATHQNRGRNVHGYTF	TGTGCCACCCATCAGAACAGGGGGCGCAACGTGCATGGCTACACCTTC
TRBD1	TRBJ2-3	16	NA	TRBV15	CATSRDHRGRSDTQYF	TGTGCCACCAGCAGAGATCACAGGGGGCGCTCAGATACGCAGTATTTT
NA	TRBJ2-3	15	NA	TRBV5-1	CASSLITGSTDTQYF	TGCGCCAGCAGCTTAATAACGGGGAGCACAGATACGCAGTATTTT
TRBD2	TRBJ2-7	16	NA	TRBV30	CAWTLPGLAASYEQYF	TGTGCCTGGACCCTCCCGGGACTAGCGGCCTCCTACGAGCAGTACTTC
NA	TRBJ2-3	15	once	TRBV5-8	CASSLSSRVEDTQYF	TGTGCCAGCAGCTTGTCTTCTCGCGTAGAAGATACGCAGTATTTT
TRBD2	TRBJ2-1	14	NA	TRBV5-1	CASSSLAGGHEQFF	TGCGCCAGCAGCTCCCTAGCGGGAGGACATGAGCAGTTCTTC
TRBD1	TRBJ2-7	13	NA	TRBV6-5	CASSFPGQGTQYF	TGTGCCAGCAGTTTCCCGGGACAGGGGACGCAGTACTTC
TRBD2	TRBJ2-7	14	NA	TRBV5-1	CASSLVAGAGEQYF	TGCGCCAGCAGCTTGGTAGCGGGAGCTGGTGAGCAGTACTTC
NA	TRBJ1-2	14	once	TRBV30	CAVSQGAGNYGYTF	TGTGCCGTATCACAGGGAGCGGGGAACTATGGCTACACCTTC
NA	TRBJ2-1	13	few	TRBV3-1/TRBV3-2	CASSQLTSYEQFF	TGTGCCAGCAGCCAACTAACTAGTTACGAGCAGTTCTTC
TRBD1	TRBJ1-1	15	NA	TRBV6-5	CASSPTGGWYTEAFF	TGTGCCAGCAGTCCGACAGGGGGCTGGTACACTGAAGCTTTCTTT
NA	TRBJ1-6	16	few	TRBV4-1	CASSQVASSYNSPLHF	TGCGCCAGCAGCCAAGTCGCGAGCTCCTATAATTCACCCCTCCACTTT
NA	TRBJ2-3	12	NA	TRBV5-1	CASSLITDTQYF	TGCGCCAGCAGCTTGATAACAGATACGCAGTATTTT
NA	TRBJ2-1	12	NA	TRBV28	CASSLRAQGRIF	TGTGCCAGCAGTTTAAGGGCGCAGGGTAGGATCTTC
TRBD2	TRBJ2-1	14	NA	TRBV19	CASRLAGGYNEQFF	TGTGCCAGCCGACTAGCGGGAGGGTACAATGAGCAGTTCTTC
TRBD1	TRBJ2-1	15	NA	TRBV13	CASSPRGQGHNEQFF	TGTGCCAGCAGCCCCCGCGGACAGGGCCACAATGAGCAGTTCTTC
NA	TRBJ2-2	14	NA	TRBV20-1	CSASPGGNTGELFF	TGCAGTGCTAGTCCTGGGGGCAACACCGGGGAGCTGTTTTTT
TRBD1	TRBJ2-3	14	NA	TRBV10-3	CAISGQGEVDTQYF	TGTGCCATCAGTGGACAGGGGGAGGTAGATACGCAGTATTTT
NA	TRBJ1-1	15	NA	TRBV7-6	CASIPTRDTNTEAFF	TGTGCCAGCATCCCGACCCGGGACACGAACACTGAAGCTTTCTTT
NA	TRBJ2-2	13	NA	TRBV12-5	CASGFYRRGELFF	TGTGCTAGTGGTTTCTATCGGAGAGGGGAGCTGTTTTTT
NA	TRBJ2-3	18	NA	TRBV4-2	CASSQEIHLASGMDTQYF	TGTGCCAGCAGCCAAGAAATTCATCTAGCGAGTGGGATGGATACGCAGTATTTT
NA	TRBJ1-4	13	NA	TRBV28	CATRGAQNEKLFF	TGTGCCACTAGGGGCGCTCAAAATGAAAAACTGTTTTTT
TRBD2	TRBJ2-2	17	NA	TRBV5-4	CASSSMTSGRNTGELFF	TGTGCCAGCAGCTCAATGACTAGCGGAAGGAACACCGGGGAGCTGTTTTTT
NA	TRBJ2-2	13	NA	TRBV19	CASSYRSSGELFF	TGTGCCAGTAGCTACCGATCTAGCGGGGAGCTGTTTTTT
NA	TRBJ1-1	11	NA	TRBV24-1	CATSRGNEAFF	TGTGCCACCAGTCGGGGTAATGAAGCTTTCTTT
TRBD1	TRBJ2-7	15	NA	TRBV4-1	CASSLGETGGFEQYF	TGCGCCAGCAGCCTAGGGGAGACAGGGGGCTTCGAGCAGTACTTC
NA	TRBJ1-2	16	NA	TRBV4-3	CASSHLNRDSRYGYTF	TGCGCCAGCAGCCACCTCAACAGAGACAGCCGGTATGGCTACACCTTC
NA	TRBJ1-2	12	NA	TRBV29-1	CSVGTNRNGYTF	TGCAGCGTCGGGACAAACAGGAATGGCTACACCTTC
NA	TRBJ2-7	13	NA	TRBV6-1	CASSDRISYEQYF	TGTGCCAGCAGTGACAGAATCTCCTACGAGCAGTACTTC
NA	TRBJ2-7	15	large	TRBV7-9	CASSARGIGHYEQYF	TGTGCCAGCAGCGCGCGCGGGATAGGGCACTACGAGCAGTACTTC